These 18 T cell receptor beta chains originate from one sample sequenced in a study of blood T cell repertoires in COVID-19. The table came from immunoSEQ multiplex PCR; TCRdb's copy has only in-frame clones and leaves some out. The sample has tens of thousands of clones; 75% to 90% are singletons. Specimen: peripheral blood. The receptors shown here come from a human donor in a cohort sampled during active COVID-19.

The V and J genes are TRBV5-1 and TRBJ1-6; D possibly corresponds to TRBD1 (5 bases). The V gene's germline CDR1 is SGHRS and CDR2 YFSETQ. The CDR3 is 13 amino acids. The V gene lost 0 bases and the J gene lost 9 bases, with 7 bases spanning the gap. The CDR3 here is CASSLDRSSPLHF. Here the CDR3 DNA reads TGCGCCAGCAGCTTGGACAGGTCTTCACCCCTCCACTTT.

The chain combines TRBV24-1 with TRBJ2-1, with TRBD2 identical over 10 bases. In germline, CDR1 is KGHDR, CDR2 SFDVKD. This CDR3 is 15 amino acids long. V was pared by 3 bases and J by 7 bases, with 5 bases of the junction left unmatched. The CDR3 coding sequence is TGTGCCACCAGTGATACGGCTAGCGGGAGTAATGAGCAGTTCTTC. This codes for CATSDTASGSNEQFF.

The V gene is TRBV9, the J gene TRBJ1-4, with 12 bases identical to TRBD1. Trimming at V came to 4 bases and at J to 6 bases, leaving 4 bases not matched to a gene. CDR1 is SGDLS, CDR2 YYNGEE, per germline. The CDR3 consists of 15 residues. The chain's CDR3 is CASSRDRGRDEKLFF. CDR3 sequence (DNA): TGTGCCAGCAGCCGGGACAGGGGGCGAGATGAAAAACTGTTTTTT.

V and J are TRBV19 and TRBJ1-5, with 7 positions matching TRBD1. CDR1 is LNHDA, CDR2 SQIVND, per germline (reference sequence). The CDR3 covers 16 residues. J gave up 2 bases and V 6 bases, and 10 bases lay outside the gene matches. As DNA, the CDR3 is TGTGCCAGTAGGCACGACAGGGCCAGGGGCAATCAGCCCCAGCATTTT. Protein sequence: CASRHDRARGNQPQHF.

The rearrangement links TRBV24-1 to TRBJ2-3, with TRBD1 matching 10 bases. Trimming cost V 3 bases and J 0 bases; bases outside gene matches: 5. Germline CDR1 and CDR2: KGHDR and SFDVKD. The CDR3 runs 17 residues. DNA for the CDR3: TGTGCCACCAGTGATCCCGGGACAGGGGCTAGCACAGATACGCAGTATTTT. Translated, it gives CATSDPGTGASTDTQYF.

The CDR3 loop reads CASSQDGRLQETQYF. CDR3 coding DNA: TGTGCCAGCAGCCAAGACGGCAGGCTACAAGAGACCCAGTACTTC. V and J are TRBV4-2 and TRBJ2-5; D gene unclear. This CDR3 has 15 residues. Trimming cost V 0 bases and J 2 bases, with 10 bases left between them. Germline CDR1 reads LGHNA; CDR2 reads YNFKEQ.

The gene calls are TRBV11-2 and TRBJ2-3, with 9 bases fitting TRBD1. CDR3 length: 16 amino acids. V lost 7 bases and J lost 3; bases outside the gene matches: 11. Germline V gives CDR1 SGHAT, CDR2 FQNNGV. CDR3 sequence (DNA): TGTGCCAGCACCCTAAGTGGGACAGGGCGAACAGATACGCAGTATTTT. This encodes CASTLSGTGRTDTQYF.

The chain employs TRBV28 and TRBJ1-5; 12 bases are a match to TRBD1. Trimming cost V 5 bases and J 6 bases; bases outside gene matches: 8. The germline gives CDR1 MDHEN, CDR2 SYDVKM. This CDR3 is built from 16 residues. This CDR3 reads CASSQGGQGASQPQHF. CDR3 in DNA: TGTGCCAGCAGTCAGGGGGGACAGGGGGCTAGTCAGCCCCAGCATTTT.

A single count supports this clone. The chain uses TRBV5-1 and TRBJ2-7, with 8 nucleotides matching TRBD2. Germline CDR1 is SGHRS and CDR2 is YFSETQ. The CDR3 totals 18 residues. The V segment lost 0 bases and the J segment 0 bases; nucleotides outside the gene matches: 11. The CDR3 region has the DNA TGCGCCAGCAGCTTGGGGCCGGGAGGGTCCGGAAGCTCCTACGAGCAGTACTTC. Translation gives CASSLGPGGSGSSYEQYF.

The chain has TRBV7-6 and TRBJ1-1; tentatively, D is TRBD1 (5 bases). Germline values: CDR1 SGHVS, CDR2 FNYEAQ. The V end lost 1 base, the J end lost 7 bases, and 13 bases lay between the germline ends. This CDR3 region has 14 residues. CDR3 in amino acids: CASSLVGAGGEAFF. In nucleotides, the CDR3 is TGTGCCAGCAGCTTAGTAGGGGCCGGCGGTGAAGCTTTCTTT.

The J gene is TRBJ1-5, the V gene TRBV20-1, with D tentatively TRBD1 (5 bases). This CDR3 region has 13 residues. Germline loops: CDR1 DFQATT, CDR2 SNEGSKA (reference sequence). Between the trimmed V and J ends, which lost 3 bases and 2 bases, there was a span of 8 bases. CDR3 residues: CSASMGRNQPQHF. The CDR3 bases are TGCAGTGCTAGTATGGGGCGCAATCAGCCCCAGCATTTT.

The chain is built from TRBV28 and TRBJ2-6, with 7 bases lining up with TRBD2. J was trimmed by 0 bases and V by 3 bases; bases with no gene match: 5. The CDR3 covers 17 residues. CDR1 and CDR2 from the germline V gene are MDHEN and SYDVKM. The CDR3 spells CASSLASGGSGANVLTF. Here the CDR3 DNA reads TGTGCCAGCAGTTTGGCTAGCGGTGGCTCTGGGGCCAACGTCCTGACTTTC.

The J gene is TRBJ1-1, the V gene TRBV19; 9 bases match TRBD1. The V gene's germline CDR1 is LNHDA and CDR2 SQIVND (reference sequence). The CDR3 sequence is 16 residues long. V shed 5 bases, J shed 0 bases, and the junction held 7 bases outside the gene matches. The CDR3 loop is CASSVGTGFMNTEAFF. In DNA form, the CDR3 reads TGTGCCAGTAGTGTTGGGACAGGGTTCATGAACACTGAAGCTTTCTTT.

The J gene is TRBJ1-2, the V gene TRBV7-6; 8 bases fit TRBD1. The CDR3 has 14 amino acids. Germline assignment: CDR1 SGHVS and CDR2 FNYEAQ. With V trimmed by 4 bases and J by 8 bases, 9 bases remained unmatched. In DNA form, the CDR3 reads TGTGCCAGCAGCTCCCCGGGACAGGTATGGGGCTACACCTTC. It yields the protein CASSSPGQVWGYTF.

This clone was seen a few times. The rearrangement uses TRBV18 and TRBJ1-1; TRBD1 might be the D (5 bases). CDR1 is KGHSH, CDR2 LQKENI, per germline. The length of the CDR3 is 13 residues. V was pared by 3 bases and J by 10 bases, with 15 bases between. CDR3 amino acids: CASSPAQGFGAFF. DNA of the CDR3: TGTGCCAGCTCACCCGCTCAGGGCTTTGGAGCTTTCTTT. Variable domain in full (rest from reference TRBV18 and TRBJ1-1): NAGVMQNPRHLVRRRGQEARLRCSPMKGHSHVYWYRQLPEEGLKFMVYLQKENIIDESGMPKERFSAEFPKEGPSILRIQQVVRGDSAAYFCASSPAQGFGAFFGQGTRLTVV.

This chain connects TRBV18 to TRBJ2-2; D is undetermined. V was pared by 8 bases and J by 3 bases, with 13 bases between. Per the germline V gene, CDR1 is KGHSH and CDR2 is LQKENI. This CDR3 has 14 residues. CDR3 amino acids: CASLSATYTGELFF. CDR3 nucleotide sequence: TGTGCCAGCCTGAGCGCTACGTACACCGGGGAGCTGTTTTTT. The variable domain in full, with the rest retrieved from reference TRBV18 and TRBJ2-2, is NAGVMQNPRHLVRRRGQEARLRCSPMKGHSHVYWYRQLPEEGLKFMVYLQKENIIDESGMPKERFSAEFPKEGPSILRIQQVVRGDSAAYFCASLSATYTGELFFGEGSRLTVL.

The V call is TRBV7-2, the J call TRBJ2-7; D remains unclear. Germline CDR1 and CDR2: SGHTA and FQGNSA. This CDR3 has 14 residues. Trimming shortened V by 6 bases and J by 3 bases, and 15 bases separated the two germline ends. The CDR3 loop is CASRNPSGSYEQYF. CDR3 coding DNA: TGTGCCAGCAGGAACCCTAGTGGCAGCTACGAGCAGTACTTC.

The chain recombines TRBV3-1 (or the pseudogene TRBV3-2) with TRBJ2-3; TRBD2 agrees at 7 bases. The V gene's germline CDR1 is LGHDT and CDR2 YNNKEL (reference sequence). The J segment lost 1 base and the V segment lost 6 bases, leaving 4 bases of the junction unmatched. The CDR3 totals 14 residues. CDR3 amino acids: CASSRGVGTDTQYF. The CDR3 DNA is TGTGCCAGCAGTCGGGGGGTGGGCACAGATACGCAGTATTTT.